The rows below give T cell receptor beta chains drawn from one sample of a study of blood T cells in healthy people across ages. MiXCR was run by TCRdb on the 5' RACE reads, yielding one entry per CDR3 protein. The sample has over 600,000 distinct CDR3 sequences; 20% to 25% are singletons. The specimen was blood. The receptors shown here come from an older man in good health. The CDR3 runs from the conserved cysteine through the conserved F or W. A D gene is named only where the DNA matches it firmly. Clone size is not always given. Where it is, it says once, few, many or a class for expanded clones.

CDR3nt: TGTGCCAGCAGCCGGTTAGAGTCCTACAATGAGCAGTTCTTC; CDR3aa: CASSRLESYNEQFF; j_gene: TRBJ2-1; v_gene: TRBV3-1; abundance: NA; d_gene: NA
CDR3nt: TGTGCCAGCAGCCAACAAAGCGGGAAAGAGACCCAGTACTTC; CDR3aa: CASSQQSGKETQYF; j_gene: TRBJ2-5; v_gene: TRBV3-1; abundance: NA; d_gene: TRBD2
CDR3nt: TGTGCCAGCAGTGACAGCCGGGCGGGGAACACTGAAGCTTTCTTT; CDR3aa: CASSDSRAGNTEAFF; j_gene: TRBJ1-1; v_gene: TRBV25-1; abundance: few; d_gene: NA
CDR3nt: TGCGCCAGCAGCGTCCAGTCAGATACGCAGTATTTT; CDR3aa: CASSVQSDTQYF; j_gene: TRBJ2-3; v_gene: TRBV5-1; abundance: few; d_gene: NA
CDR3nt: TGTGCCACCTCCACCGGGGAGCTGTTTTTT; CDR3aa: CATSTGELFF; j_gene: TRBJ2-2; v_gene: TRBV15; abundance: NA; d_gene: NA
CDR3nt: TGTGCCACCAGTGGGGCAGGATACACCGGGGAGCTGTTTTTT; CDR3aa: CATSGAGYTGELFF; j_gene: TRBJ2-2; v_gene: TRBV24-1; abundance: NA; d_gene: NA
CDR3nt: TGCAGTGCTAGGGATAGCCACGAGCAGTACTTC; CDR3aa: CSARDSHEQYF; j_gene: TRBJ2-7; v_gene: TRBV20-1; abundance: few; d_gene: NA
CDR3nt: TGCAGTGCTGGGGGGTGGACTGGTTTCTACAATGAGCAGTTCTTC; CDR3aa: CSAGGWTGFYNEQFF; j_gene: TRBJ2-1; v_gene: TRBV20-1; abundance: NA; d_gene: NA
CDR3nt: TGCAGTGCTACCCCAGGACGAGACCAGTGGGAAAACATTCAGTACTTC; CDR3aa: CSATPGRDQWENIQYF; j_gene: TRBJ2-4; v_gene: TRBV20-1; abundance: few; d_gene: NA
CDR3nt: TGTGCCAGCAGTACGCGCAGGGGGCTCAATGAGCAGTTCTTC; CDR3aa: CASSTRRGLNEQFF; j_gene: TRBJ2-1; v_gene: TRBV28; abundance: NA; d_gene: TRBD1
CDR3nt: TGCAGTGCTAGTCGAGCGGGGCCCCCCGAGACCCAGTACTTC; CDR3aa: CSASRAGPPETQYF; j_gene: TRBJ2-5; v_gene: TRBV20-1; abundance: few; d_gene: TRBD2
CDR3nt: TGTGCCAGCTCACCGGTAGCGGGAGGGCACGAGCCCCAGTACTTC; CDR3aa: CASSPVAGGHEPQYF; j_gene: TRBJ2-5; v_gene: TRBV18; abundance: NA; d_gene: TRBD2
CDR3nt: TGCGCCAGCAGCCTAAGACTAGCGGAAGAGACCCAGTACTTC; CDR3aa: CASSLRLAEETQYF; j_gene: TRBJ2-5; v_gene: TRBV5-1; abundance: NA; d_gene: TRBD2
CDR3nt: TGTGCCAGCAGCCCCCGGGCGTTTCGGAAAGAGACCCAGTACTTC; CDR3aa: CASSPRAFRKETQYF; j_gene: TRBJ2-5; v_gene: TRBV6-5; abundance: many; d_gene: NA
CDR3nt: TGTGCCATCAGGGGGGAACAAGAGACCCAGTACTTC; CDR3aa: CAIRGEQETQYF; j_gene: TRBJ2-5; v_gene: TRBV10-3; abundance: NA; d_gene: NA
CDR3nt: TGTGCCAGCAGCCCCGGATTAGGGAGCGGTAGCTCTGGGGCCAACGTCCTGACTTTC; CDR3aa: CASSPGLGSGSSGANVLTF; j_gene: TRBJ2-6; v_gene: TRBV7-9; abundance: NA; d_gene: NA
CDR3nt: TGTGCCAGCAGCAAGGGGGGAATCCAGAGCTCCTACGAGCAGTACTTC; CDR3aa: CASSKGGIQSSYEQYF; j_gene: TRBJ2-7; v_gene: TRBV21-1; abundance: NA; d_gene: NA
CDR3nt: TGTGCCAGCAGTCCCTCTGGGACCATGTCGGGGGAGACCCAGTACTTC; CDR3aa: CASSPSGTMSGETQYF; j_gene: TRBJ2-5; v_gene: TRBV6-1; abundance: NA; d_gene: NA
CDR3nt: TGTGCCAGCAGTTTTACCCGGACACTGAGCTACGAGCAGTACTTC; CDR3aa: CASSFTRTLSYEQYF; j_gene: TRBJ2-7; v_gene: TRBV28; abundance: NA; d_gene: NA
CDR3nt: TGCGCCAGCAGCCAACAACCGGTCAGCCCATTCTCCTACAATGAGCAGTTCTTC; CDR3aa: CASSQQPVSPFSYNEQFF; j_gene: TRBJ2-1; v_gene: TRBV4-1; abundance: NA; d_gene: NA
CDR3nt: TGCGCCAGCAGCTTGGCCTCGCTAGCGGGAGGCTTCTACACCGGGGAGCTGTTTTTT; CDR3aa: CASSLASLAGGFYTGELFF; j_gene: TRBJ2-2; v_gene: TRBV5-1; abundance: NA; d_gene: TRBD2
CDR3nt: TGTGCCAGCAGTGATCCGAGCACAGCAGATACGCAGTATTTT; CDR3aa: CASSDPSTADTQYF; j_gene: TRBJ2-3; v_gene: TRBV6-1; abundance: few; d_gene: NA
CDR3nt: TGTGCCAGCAGCTCCCTCTCGAGGGGCGGGGAGCTGTTTTTT; CDR3aa: CASSSLSRGGELFF; j_gene: TRBJ2-2; v_gene: TRBV7-2; abundance: few; d_gene: NA
CDR3nt: TGCAGTGCTAGGGCAGGGTTCGGAAACACCATATATTTT; CDR3aa: CSARAGFGNTIYF; j_gene: TRBJ1-3; v_gene: TRBV20-1; abundance: few; d_gene: NA
CDR3nt: TGTGCCAGCAGTCCACGGGACAGGGCCCCCAATGAGCAGTTCTTC; CDR3aa: CASSPRDRAPNEQFF; j_gene: TRBJ2-1; v_gene: TRBV12-3/TRBV12-4; abundance: NA; d_gene: TRBD1
CDR3nt: TGCAGTGCTAGGGTTAGCGGCAATTGGGGAGATACGCAGTATTTT; CDR3aa: CSARVSGNWGDTQYF; j_gene: TRBJ2-3; v_gene: TRBV20-1; abundance: NA; d_gene: NA
CDR3nt: TGCAGTGCTAGAAGCGGGACCGCCTTCTCTGGGGCCAACGTCCTGACTTTC; CDR3aa: CSARSGTAFSGANVLTF; j_gene: TRBJ2-6; v_gene: TRBV20-1; abundance: NA; d_gene: TRBD2
CDR3nt: TGTGCCAGCAGCGTAGCTTCGGGAGGGCTGGGCTCTGGAAACACCATATATTTT; CDR3aa: CASSVASGGLGSGNTIYF; j_gene: TRBJ1-3; v_gene: TRBV9; abundance: once; d_gene: NA
CDR3nt: TGTGCCAGCAGGATTGGTAGCGGGAGTCCTCCGTACGAGCAGTACTTC; CDR3aa: CASRIGSGSPPYEQYF; j_gene: TRBJ2-7; v_gene: TRBV5-8; abundance: NA; d_gene: TRBD2
CDR3nt: TGTGCCAGCAGCCGAGGGACTATGCCGCTCCAAGAGACCCAGTACTTC; CDR3aa: CASSRGTMPLQETQYF; j_gene: TRBJ2-5; v_gene: TRBV3-1; abundance: few; d_gene: TRBD2
CDR3nt: TGTGCCAGCAGCCACGGGGCGGCCCTCTATGGCTACACCTTC; CDR3aa: CASSHGAALYGYTF; j_gene: TRBJ1-2; v_gene: TRBV3-1; abundance: many; d_gene: NA
CDR3nt: TGCGCCAGCAGCTTGACCCCCCGAGAAAACATTCAGTACTTC; CDR3aa: CASSLTPRENIQYF; j_gene: TRBJ2-4; v_gene: TRBV5-1; abundance: few; d_gene: NA
CDR3nt: TGCAGTGCTAGAGATCCGGGAATAATCGATGGCTACACCTTC; CDR3aa: CSARDPGIIDGYTF; j_gene: TRBJ1-2; v_gene: TRBV20-1; abundance: few; d_gene: NA
CDR3nt: TGCAGTGGGGGGAGGGGGCAAGTTGGCGCAAGTGAAAAACTGTTTTTT; CDR3aa: CSGGRGQVGASEKLFF; j_gene: TRBJ1-4; v_gene: TRBV20-1; abundance: many; d_gene: TRBD1
CDR3nt: TGCGCCAGCAGCTCGGGACAATCTGGCAATGAGCAGTTCTTC; CDR3aa: CASSSGQSGNEQFF; j_gene: TRBJ2-1; v_gene: TRBV5-1; abundance: many; d_gene: NA
CDR3nt: TGTGCCAGCAGTGAGCCAGCGGGAGGTACCGGGGAGCTGTTTTTT; CDR3aa: CASSEPAGGTGELFF; j_gene: TRBJ2-2; v_gene: TRBV6-1; abundance: few; d_gene: TRBD2
CDR3nt: TGTGCCAGCAGTACCATGGGAGAAGGGGCTTCTACTGAAGCTTTCTTT; CDR3aa: CASSTMGEGASTEAFF; j_gene: TRBJ1-1; v_gene: TRBV6-1; abundance: few; d_gene: NA